The 32 T cell receptor beta chains listed next were all sequenced from one sample in a study of OX40 agonist ivuxolimab in advanced cancers. Clones were sequenced by immunoSEQ multiplex PCR, and TCRdb holds only the in-frame ones, with some missing. Among over 20,000 clones listed, over 65% were seen once. Material: CD4+ or CD8+ T cells sorted from blood, obtained in a trial of the OX40 agonist ivuxolimab. These receptors all come from an adult with an advanced solid tumor such as melanoma, head and neck, liver or kidney cancer.

The V call is TRBV19, the J call TRBJ2-2, with 7 positions matching TRBD2. The CDR3 sequence is 14 residues long. Germline CDR1 reads LNHDA; CDR2 reads SQIVND (reference sequence). V trimming: 8 bases; J trimming: 1 base; junction bases outside the gene matches: 4. The CDR3 spells CASGGVWNTGELFF. Here the CDR3 DNA reads TGTGCCAGTGGGGGGGTCTGGAACACCGGGGAGCTGTTTTTT.

The CDR3 region has the DNA TGTGCCAGCAGCTTAAAACTTCTAGACGAGCAGTACTTC. The encoded protein is CASSLKLLDEQYF. The chain uses TRBV7-3 and TRBJ2-7; D ambiguous. Germline V gene sequence: CDR1 SGHTA, CDR2 FQGTGA. This CDR3 is built from 13 residues. V was clipped by 1 base and J by 5 bases, with 9 bases between them.

The rearrangement joins TRBV6-5 to TRBJ1-6; TRBD1 is a possible D gene (6 bases). The germline V and J ends were trimmed by 4 bases and 9 bases, with 13 bases remaining between them. Germline CDR1 MNHEY, CDR2 SVGAGI. This CDR3 is 14 amino acids long. Written as DNA, the CDR3 is TGTGCCAGCAGTTGGACAGTACAGGCTTCACCCCTCCACTTT. Protein product: CASSWTVQASPLHF.

This clone was detected a few times. The chain couples TRBV11-1 to TRBJ2-1; D remains unclear. This CDR3 is 19 amino acids long. Between the trimmed V and J ends, which lost 2 bases and 0 bases, there was a span of 20 bases. Germline CDR1 SGHAT, CDR2 FQDESV (reference sequence). CDR3 loop: CASSLTLGASVSSYNEQFF. Written as DNA, the CDR3 is TGTGCCAGCAGCTTAACTCTGGGTGCCTCCGTAAGCTCCTACAATGAGCAGTTCTTC.

Here the CDR3 reads CASSLSSANTEAFF. In nucleotides, the CDR3 is TGCGCCAGCAGCTTGTCAAGCGCTAACACTGAAGCTTTCTTT. The chain links TRBV5-1 to TRBJ1-1; no clear D gene. Germline values: CDR1 SGHRS, CDR2 YFSETQ. The germline V and J ends were trimmed by 1 base and 2 bases, with 9 bases remaining between them. The CDR3 length is 14 residues. Together with reference TRBV5-1 and TRBJ1-1, the CDR3 gives the full variable domain: KAGVTQTPRYLIKTRGQQVTLSCSPISGHRSVSWYQQTPGQGLQFLFEYFSETQRNKGNFPGRFSGRQFSNSRSEMNVSTLELGDSALYLCASSLSSANTEAFFGQGTRLTVV.

The genes are TRBV29-1 and TRBJ2-4, with a possible D match to TRBD2 (7 bases). Germline assignment: CDR1 SQVTM and CDR2 ANQGSEA. Between the trimmed V and J ends, which lost 8 bases and 0 bases, there was a span of 14 bases. The length of the CDR3 is 14 residues. As DNA, the CDR3 is TGCAGCACCCGAGGGGGGGGAGCCAAAAACATTCAGTACTTC. This sequence encodes CSTRGGGAKNIQYF.

The genes are TRBV6-5 and TRBJ1-1; D uncertain. The CDR3 consists of 11 residues. Trimming took 8 bases from V and 7 from J, leaving 11 bases between them. Germline values: CDR1 MNHEY, CDR2 SVGAGI. CDR3 region: CASGNGGEAFF. The CDR3 DNA is TGTGCCAGCGGTAACGGTGGTGAAGCTTTCTTT.

The chain employs TRBV29-1 and TRBJ2-5, with a possible D match to TRBD2 (7 bases). The V and J ends lost 8 bases and 5 bases respectively, with 21 bases between them. Per germline, CDR1 SQVTM and CDR2 ANQGSEA. The CDR3 has 14 amino acids. The CDR3 bases are TGCAGCTGCCCGCCGGGGGGCGCGTGGGAGACCCAGTACTTC. This translates into CSCPPGGAWETQYF.

The chain combines TRBV28 with TRBJ1-1; 8 bases map to TRBD1. V lost 5 bases, J lost 4 bases, and 6 bases stayed unmatched. The germline V gene has CDR1 MDHEN and CDR2 SYDVKM. This CDR3 spans 14 amino acids. CDR3 protein: CASSATGVATEAFF. The DNA for the CDR3 is TGTGCCAGCAGTGCGACAGGGGTTGCCACTGAAGCTTTCTTT.

V gene TRBV11-1 combines with J gene TRBJ1-1; TRBD1 agrees at 8 bases. Trimming at V came to 6 bases and at J to 0 bases, leaving 6 bases not matched to a gene. Germline loops: CDR1 SGHAT, CDR2 FQDESV (reference sequence). This CDR3 has 15 amino acids. CDR3: CASRSGQGVNTEAFF. CDR3 sequence (DNA): TGTGCCAGCAGATCAGGACAGGGCGTGAACACTGAAGCTTTCTTT.

A word on this clone: At one of its ends the junction is not consistent with the germline gene, which may arise from a read error. The gene calls are TRBV15 and TRBJ1-1, with D hard to call. Germline loops: CDR1 LNHNV, CDR2 YYDKDF (reference sequence). The CDR3 totals 14 residues. CDR3 coding DNA: TGTGCCACCAGCAGTACAAATCCGAACACTGGAGCTTTCTTT. This sequence encodes CATSSTNPNTGAFF.

The rearrangement links TRBV4-3 to TRBJ2-3; 8 positions agree with TRBD2. CDR1 and CDR2 from the germline V gene are LGHNA and YSLEER. The CDR3 totals 16 residues. Unmatched junction bases numbered 6, after V lost 1 base and J lost 3 bases. The CDR3 region has the DNA TGCGCCAGCAGCCAAGTCACCAGCGGGAGAACAGATACGCAGTATTTT. Residues: CASSQVTSGRTDTQYF.

This chain links TRBV7-6 with TRBJ1-1; D perhaps matches TRBD1 (5 bases). The V end was cut by 10 bases, the J end by 6 bases, with 12 bases between. The CDR3 is 11 amino acids. Germline loops: CDR1 SGHVS, CDR2 FNYEAQ. Written as DNA, the CDR3 is TGTGCCACCTACCTGGGGGCTGAAGCTTTCTTT. This translates into CATYLGAEAFF.

V and J are TRBV6-6 and TRBJ2-1; TRBD2 matches at 8 bases. V trimming: 5 bases; J trimming: 6 bases; junction bases outside the gene matches: 9. CDR3 length: 15 amino acids. CDR1 MNHNY and CDR2 SVGAGI come from the germline V gene (reference sequence). The CDR3 DNA is TGTGCCAGCAGTCCTACTAGCGGAGCTGGCAATGAGCAGTTCTTC. The encoded protein is CASSPTSGAGNEQFF.

The chain employs TRBV6-1 and TRBJ1-2; 9 nucleotides line up with TRBD1. V shed 6 bases and J 6 bases; nucleotides not matched to a gene: 8. Germline V CDR1 and CDR2: MNHNS, SASEGT. The CDR3 has 14 residues. As DNA, the CDR3 is TGTGCCAGCAGGGAACAGGGGGCTCCTCATGGCTACACCTTC. This translates into CASREQGAPHGYTF.

This clone was recorded a few times. The V and J genes are TRBV7-2 and TRBJ1-1, with D possibly being TRBD1 (6 bases). CDR3 length: 14 residues. Trimming left V 2 bases short and J 4 bases short, with 11 bases between. Germline V gene sequence: CDR1 SGHTA, CDR2 FQGNSA. The DNA of the CDR3 is TGTGCCAGCAGCTTAAGGGGGGCCCCCACTGAAGCTTTCTTT. Translated: CASSLRGAPTEAFF.

The V call is TRBV10-3, the J call TRBJ2-1; TRBD2 agrees at 10 bases. The CDR3 has 15 residues. Germline CDR1 reads ENHRY; CDR2 reads SYGVKD. Losses at the gene ends were 10 bases for V and 8 bases for J; bases not matched to a gene: 14. CDR3 in amino acids: CATKNASGRKDEQFF. The CDR3 nucleotides are TGTGCCACCAAAAACGCTAGCGGGAGAAAGGATGAGCAGTTCTTC.

The chain uses TRBV7-9 and TRBJ2-5, with unresolved D. Germline lookup yields CDR1 SEHNR and CDR2 FQNEAQ (reference sequence). The CDR3 is 15 residues long. The V and J ends lost 1 base and 1 base respectively, with 10 bases between them. CDR3 loop: CASSLVPGSQETQYF. Here the CDR3 DNA reads TGTGCCAGCAGCTTAGTACCCGGTAGCCAAGAGACCCAGTACTTC.

The chain has TRBV5-6 and TRBJ2-7; a weak D match, TRBD1 (5 bases). Germline V lookup: CDR1 SGHDT, CDR2 YYEEEE. V was pared by 0 bases and J by 0 bases, with 7 bases between. This CDR3 region has 14 residues. As DNA, the CDR3 is TGTGCCAGCAGCTTGGGACAGAGCTCCTACGAGCAGTACTTC. Translating gives CASSLGQSSYEQYF.

This clone was counted only a few times. V is TRBV9 and J is TRBJ1-2; D uncertain. V lost 4 bases, J lost 2 bases, and 9 bases lay in between. Germline V gene data show CDR1 as SGDLS and CDR2 as YYNGEE. CDR3 length: 13 residues. The CDR3 sequence is CASSPDGNYGYTF. In DNA form, the CDR3 reads TGTGCCAGCAGCCCGGACGGGAACTATGGCTACACCTTC.

This rearrangement joins TRBV2 to TRBJ2-5; the D is unclear. Per germline, CDR1 SNHLY and CDR2 FYNNEI. CDR3 length equals 12 residues. The V end was cut by 5 bases, the J end by 2 bases, with 6 bases between. CDR3: CASSFSQETQYF. For the CDR3, the DNA is TGTGCCAGCAGTTTTTCTCAAGAGACCCAGTACTTC.

This clone was picked up a small number of times. The V gene is TRBV7-3, the J gene TRBJ2-3; D not certain. V was pared by 1 base and J by 0 bases, with 5 bases between. The CDR3 has 14 residues. CDR1 SGHTA and CDR2 FQGTGA come from the germline V gene. As DNA, the CDR3 is TGTGCCAGCAGCTTAATGCCTAGCACAGATACGCAGTATTTT. Protein: CASSLMPSTDTQYF. The variable domain in full, with the rest retrieved from reference TRBV7-3 and TRBJ2-3, is GAGVSQTPSNKVTEKGKYVELRCDPISGHTALYWYRQSLGQGPEFLIYFQGTGAADDSGLPNDRFFAVRPEGSVSTLKIQRTERGDSAVYLCASSLMPSTDTQYFGPGTRLTVL.

This sequence joins TRBV7-9 and TRBJ2-7; D ambiguous. CDR3 length: 14 amino acids. Germline V gene data show CDR1 as SEHNR and CDR2 as FQNEAQ (reference sequence). Deletions cut 5 bases from V and 0 bases from J, with 11 bases between. CDR3 amino acids: CASSPRSFSYEQYF. The CDR3 coding sequence is TGTGCCAGCAGCCCGAGGAGTTTCTCCTACGAGCAGTACTTC.

The rearrangement joins TRBV27 to TRBJ2-1; D might be TRBD2 (5 bases). The V and J ends lost 3 bases and 9 bases respectively, with 15 bases between them. Per the germline V gene, CDR1 is MNHEY and CDR2 is SMNVEV (reference sequence). The CDR3 length is 14 residues. CDR3 DNA: TGTGCCAGCAGTTTCGGAGTCGGGAAAGGTGAGCAGTTCTTC. It specifies CASSFGVGKGEQFF.

The chain has TRBV30 and TRBJ1-5, with D uncertain. CDR3 length: 16 residues. The V gene's germline CDR1 is GTSNPN and CDR2 SVGIG (reference sequence). The V gene lost 2 bases and the J gene lost 1 base, with 15 bases spanning the gap. The CDR3 DNA sequence: TGTGCCTGGAGTAAAGGTTCCGAGAAAAGCAATCAGCCCCAGCATTTT. Translating gives CAWSKGSEKSNQPQHF.

V is TRBV28 and J is TRBJ2-2; TRBD2 agrees at 10 bases. V was clipped by 7 bases and J by 2 bases; unmatched bases: 10. The CDR3 covers 17 residues. The germline V gene encodes CDR1 MDHEN and CDR2 SYDVKM. CDR3 residues: CASILTSGWSNTGELFF. The CDR3 DNA follows: TGTGCCAGCATCCTGACTAGCGGGTGGAGCAACACCGGGGAGCTGTTTTTT.

The CDR3 region has the DNA TGTGCCAGTAGCTCAAGCGGGGGGGTAGATACGCAGTATTTT. Protein sequence: CASSSSGGVDTQYF. The V gene is TRBV19, the J gene TRBJ2-3; 10 nucleotides align to TRBD2. Germline V gene data show CDR1 as LNHDA and CDR2 as SQIVND (reference sequence). The V and J ends lost 6 bases and 5 bases, in that order; junction bases with no gene match: 5. The CDR3 is 14 residues long.

This sequence joins TRBV6-6 and TRBJ1-1; D is unresolved. Per the germline V gene, CDR1 is MNHNY and CDR2 is SVGAGI (reference sequence). The CDR3 is 10 residues long. V lost 7 bases and J lost 8, with 8 bases in between. The DNA for the CDR3 is TGTGCCAGCAAATTCGGGGAAGCTTTCTTT. Amino acid sequence: CASKFGEAFF.

This chain uses TRBV5-4 with TRBJ1-5; no clear D. This CDR3 has 15 amino acids. Germline V lookup: CDR1 SGHNT, CDR2 YYREEE (reference sequence). Deletions cut 4 bases from V and 7 bases from J, with 18 bases between. DNA for the CDR3: TGTGCCAGCAGCCAAGAGGGCGGGGTAGGGCAGCCCCAGCATTTT. Protein sequence: CASSQEGGVGQPQHF.

V and J are TRBV7-8 and TRBJ2-1, with 7 bases identical to TRBD2. Per germline, CDR1 SGHVS and CDR2 FQNEAQ. With 5 bases clipped from V and 10 bases from J, the junction kept 8 bases outside the gene matches. This CDR3 contains 13 residues. The DNA of the CDR3 is TGTGCCAGCAGCCGCCGGAGCGGGATAGAGCAGTTCTTC. Protein product: CASSRRSGIEQFF.

The V call is TRBV29-1, the J call TRBJ1-1; 8 bases are shared with TRBD1. Unmatched junction bases numbered 6, after V lost 5 bases and J lost 4 bases. CDR1 and CDR2 (germline): SQVTM, ANQGSEA. The CDR3 loop spans 13 amino acids. This chain's CDR3 is CSVQQGGGTEAFF. The CDR3 bases are TGCAGCGTTCAACAGGGGGGCGGCACTGAAGCTTTCTTT. The whole variable domain, remainder taken from reference TRBV29-1 and TRBJ1-1, is SAVISQKPSRDICQRGTSLTIQCQVDSQVTMMFWYRQQPGQSLTLIATANQGSEATYESGFVIDKFPISRPNLTFSTLTVSNMSPEDSSIYLCSVQQGGGTEAFFGQGTRLTVV.

For the CDR3, the DNA is TGTGCCAGCAGTAAGGGGCAGGAAAATTCACCCCTCCACTTT. Translating it yields CASSKGQENSPLHF. The rearrangement joins TRBV6-6 to TRBJ1-6; D is possibly TRBD1 (5 bases). The V end was cut by 5 bases, the J end by 7 bases, with 12 bases between. The CDR3 has 14 amino acids. Germline CDR1 reads MNHNY; CDR2 reads SVGAGI (reference sequence).